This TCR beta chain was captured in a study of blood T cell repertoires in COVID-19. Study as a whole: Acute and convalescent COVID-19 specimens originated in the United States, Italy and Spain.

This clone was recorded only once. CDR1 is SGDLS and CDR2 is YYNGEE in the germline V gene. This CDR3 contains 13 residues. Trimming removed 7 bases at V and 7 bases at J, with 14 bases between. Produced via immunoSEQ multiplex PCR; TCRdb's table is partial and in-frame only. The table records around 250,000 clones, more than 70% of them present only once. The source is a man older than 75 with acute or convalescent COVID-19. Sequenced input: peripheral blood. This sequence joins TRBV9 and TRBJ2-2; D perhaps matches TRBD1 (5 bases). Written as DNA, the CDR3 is TGTGCCAGCCAGGGCGTTAAGATCGGGGAGCTGTTTTTT. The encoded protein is CASQGVKIGELFF.